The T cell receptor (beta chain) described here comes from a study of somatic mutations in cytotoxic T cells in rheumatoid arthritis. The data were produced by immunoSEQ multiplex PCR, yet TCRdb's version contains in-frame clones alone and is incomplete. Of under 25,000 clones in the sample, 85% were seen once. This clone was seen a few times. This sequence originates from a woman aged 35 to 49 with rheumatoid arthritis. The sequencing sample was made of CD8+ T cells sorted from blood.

CDR3 amino acids: CASGWTATEAFF. CDR3 coding DNA: TGTGCCAGCGGCTGGACAGCCACTGAAGCTTTCTTT. The chain links TRBV2 to TRBJ1-1; a possible D gene is TRBD1 (6 bases). From germline, CDR1 is SNHLY and CDR2 FYNNEI. The CDR3 is made up of 12 amino acids. Trimming cost V 8 bases and J 4 bases, with 11 bases left between them.